The next 15 T cell receptor beta chains were all read from a single sample in a study of T-cell memory formation after mild COVID-19. One entry per CDR3 protein, called by TCRdb with MiXCR from the 5' RACE reads. The sample has 200,000 to 250,000 distinct CDR3 sequences, less than 20% seen once. The sample taken for sequencing was PBMCs or a T cell subset sorted from them (not recorded which). The receptors come from a man between 18 and 29 years old who had mild COVID-19 (a few samples of this study predate the infection). Cell type and time point are not known.

This clonotype was picked up many times. The CDR3 coding sequence is TGCGCCAGCAGCTTGGTTGCCGGACAGGGTTATAGTGGCTACACCTTC. It specifies CASSLVAGQGYSGYTF. V gene TRBV5-1 combines with J gene TRBJ1-2, with 8 bases fitting TRBD1. Germline assignment: CDR1 SGHRS and CDR2 YFSETQ. V shed 0 bases, J shed 7 bases, and the junction held 11 bases outside the gene matches. The CDR3 length is 16 residues.

Only a few counts were recorded for this clonotype. This chain joins TRBV5-1 and TRBJ1-1; weak D call: TRBD1 (5 bases). The V end was cut by 3 bases, the J end by 1 base, with 10 bases between. There are 14 residues in the CDR3. Germline CDR1 and CDR2: SGHRS and YFSETQ. CDR3 DNA: TGCGCCAGCAGCTGGGACCAAGGGAACACTGAAGCTTTCTTT. Translated, it gives CASSWDQGNTEAFF.

There are a few counts of this clonotype. The chain couples TRBV7-3 to TRBJ2-7; D call uncertain. The CDR3 is made up of 12 amino acids. V was trimmed by 1 base and J by 5 bases, leaving 6 bases between them. CDR1 and CDR2 (germline): SGHTA, FQGTGA. Here the CDR3 reads CASSLKGHEQYV. In DNA form, the CDR3 reads TGTGCCAGCAGCTTAAAGGGTCACGAGCAGTACGTC.

The chain joins TRBV12-3 or TRBV12-4 to TRBJ2-2; D is undetermined. Deletions cut 8 bases from V and 4 bases from J, with 17 bases between. There are 15 residues in the CDR3. In DNA form, the CDR3 reads TGTGCCAGCGATGCCGGGCCCTATTCCACCGGGGAGCTGTTTTTT. It codes for CASDAGPYSTGELFF.

This chain uses TRBV5-5 with TRBJ2-2; 7 bases map to TRBD2. Germline V CDR1 and CDR2: SGHKS, YYEKEE (reference sequence). This CDR3 spans 16 amino acids. V dropped 4 bases and J dropped 5; count of bases not matched to a gene: 11. The CDR3: CASSPSAGVVTGELFF. DNA for the CDR3: TGTGCCAGCAGCCCTAGCGCGGGGGTGGTAACCGGGGAGCTGTTTTTT.

This clonotype was seen a few times. This chain links TRBV24-1 with TRBJ1-1; weak D call: TRBD1 (5 bases). This CDR3 is built from 15 residues. In germline, CDR1 is KGHDR, CDR2 SFDVKD. V was pared by 6 bases and J by 2 bases, with 15 bases between. CDR3: CATSSSPGGNTEAFF. The CDR3 DNA sequence: TGTGCCACCAGTTCCAGTCCGGGGGGAAACACTGAAGCTTTCTTT.

The sample holds a few counts of this clonotype. This sequence joins TRBV28 and TRBJ2-5; D ambiguous. The CDR3 contains 14 residues. V dropped 3 bases and J dropped 7 bases, with 15 bases sitting between them. CDR1 MDHEN and CDR2 SYDVKM come from the germline V gene. The CDR3 reads CASSLGISAVTQYF. The CDR3 coding sequence is TGTGCCAGCAGTTTGGGTATTTCGGCAGTGACCCAGTACTTC.

In its sample, this clonotype was seen a few times. The genes are TRBV5-6 and TRBJ1-3; D remains ambiguous. The germline CDR1 and CDR2 sequences are SGHDT and YYEEEE. The CDR3 is made up of 13 amino acids. V shed 10 bases and J shed 1 base, with 12 bases lying between them. The CDR3 protein is CAGSTESGNTIYF. In nucleotides, the CDR3 is TGTGCCGGATCTACAGAGTCTGGAAACACCATATATTTT. Full variable domain (outside the CDR3, taken from reference TRBV5-6 and TRBJ1-3): DAGVTQSPTHLIKTRGQQVTLRCSPKSGHDTVSWYQQALGQGPQFIFQYYEEEERQRGNFPDRFSGHQFPNYSSELNVNALLLGDSALYLCAGSTESGNTIYFGEGSWLTVV.

This clonotype showed up just a few times. The rearrangement links TRBV3-1 to TRBJ1-1; TRBD1 matches at 7 bases. Unmatched junction bases numbered 6, after V lost 2 bases and J lost 9 bases. Germline CDR1 and CDR2: LGHDT and YNNKEL (reference sequence). There are 13 residues in the CDR3. The CDR3 protein is CASSQRQGGKAFF. The CDR3 coding sequence is TGTGCCAGCAGCCAACGACAGGGAGGGAAAGCTTTCTTT.

The CDR3 region is CASSDQGTSAATQYF. In nucleotides, the CDR3 is TGTGCCAGCAGTGATCAGGGAACCTCTGCCGCTACGCAGTATTTT. This chain joins TRBV6-1 and TRBJ2-3; D possibly corresponds to TRBD1 (5 bases). In germline, CDR1 is MNHNS, CDR2 SASEGT. V was pared by 3 bases and J by 8 bases, with 18 bases between. CDR3 size: 15 residues.

This clonotype occurred many times. The chain couples TRBV5-1 to TRBJ2-5, with D maybe TRBD2 (7 bases). V was pared by 2 bases and J by 3 bases, with 14 bases between. The germline CDR1 and CDR2 sequences are SGHRS and YFSETQ. The CDR3 is made up of 15 amino acids. The CDR3 sequence: CASSLQGGEEETQYF. The CDR3 bases are TGCGCCAGCAGCTTACAGGGAGGGGAGGAAGAGACCCAGTACTTC.

This clonotype has only a few counts. The chain links TRBV5-1 to TRBJ1-1, with unresolved D. Germline-derived CDR1 and CDR2 are SGHRS and YFSETQ. Trimming removed 3 bases at V and 3 bases at J, with 12 bases between. The CDR3 covers 14 residues. The chain's CDR3 is CASSSAWGYTEAFF. CDR3 bases: TGCGCCAGCAGCTCCGCCTGGGGATACACTGAAGCTTTCTTT.

This clonotype was seen at least ten times. V usage is TRBV7-2 and J usage is TRBJ1-2; D is unclear. Germline V lookup: CDR1 SGHTA, CDR2 FQGNSA. Trimming pared 3 bases from V and 2 bases from J, leaving 7 bases between. CDR3 length equals 13 residues. This chain's CDR3 is CASSFGRNYGYTF. DNA of the CDR3: TGTGCCAGCAGCTTTGGCAGGAACTATGGCTACACCTTC.

This clonotype was seen a handful of times. The chain couples TRBV19 to TRBJ2-1; D is undetermined. The CDR3 length is 12 residues. V gave up 2 bases and J gave up 8 bases, with 7 bases separating them. The germline gives CDR1 LNHDA, CDR2 SQIVND (reference sequence). This chain's CDR3 is CASSISSYEQFF. CDR3 sequence (DNA): TGTGCCAGTAGTATATCAAGCTATGAGCAGTTCTTC.

This clonotype came up a few times. J is TRBJ2-3 and V is TRBV6-5, with 8 bases lining up with TRBD2. This CDR3 has 15 amino acids. Germline-derived CDR1 and CDR2 are MNHEY and SVGAGI. Trimming took 6 bases from V and 5 from J; bases not matched to a gene: 10. The CDR3 coding sequence is TGTGCCAGCAGCCCGCGGGGGGACGAGGGAGATACGCAGTATTTT. Encoded protein: CASSPRGDEGDTQYF.